This TCR beta chain stems from a study of T cell repertoires in aging, cancer and after chemotherapy. Study context: Roughly 8.9 million TCR reads were in the whole dataset. Study-wide results and limits: Immunological memory after chemotherapy cannot be judged from the repertoire data.

Amplification of TCR beta used genomic DNA extracted from peripheral blood. TRB rearrangements spanning V, D and J were amplified using mixed TRB-A/B primers. A single record per CDR3 protein comes from TCRdb applying MiXCR to the multiplex PCR reads. The data show around 6,000 distinct CDR3 sequences, over 30% seen once. This clonotype was recorded a few times. Its antigen is as yet unknown. Trimming pared 9 bases from V and 0 bases from J, leaving 14 bases between. Germline loops: CDR1 SEHNR, CDR2 FQNEAQ (reference sequence). The CDR3 is 15 amino acids. This chain connects TRBV7-9 to TRBJ2-2, with D possibly called TRBD1 or TRBD2 (5 bases each). This clonotype originated in a human donor with a blood cancer. The sequenced material came from blood. CDR3 residues: CASTGAAANTGELFF. As DNA, the CDR3 is TGTGCCAGTACCGGGGCAGCCGCGAACACCGGGGAGCTGTTTTTT.